A selection of T cell receptor beta chains follows, all from one sample in a study of blood T cell repertoires in COVID-19. Profiling relied on immunoSEQ multiplex PCR, and the TCRdb table lists in-frame clones only, not all of them. The table has about 190,000 clones, around four fifths seen once; the top ten hold about a fifth. The sequencing input was peripheral blood. The receptors shown here come from a human donor in a cohort sampled during active COVID-19. The conserved cysteine and the conserved F or W are not part of the CDR3 here. D genes are given only for firm matches.

D: .; V: TRBV7-9; J: TRBJ2-5; CDR3: ASSVNRDFQETQY
D: TRBD2; V: TRBV2; J: TRBJ2-5; CDR3: ASGERLAGVGNQETQY
D: TRBD1; V: TRBV6-5; J: TRBJ2-5; CDR3: ASSYGLQGVGTQY
D: TRBD2; V: TRBV3-1/TRBV3-2; J: TRBJ2-1; CDR3: ASSQTTSGRYNEQF
D: .; V: TRBV27; J: TRBJ1-4; CDR3: ASSLAEDSNEKLF
D: TRBD1; V: TRBV7-9; J: TRBJ1-5; CDR3: ASSPGQGVQPQH
D: .; V: TRBV15; J: TRBJ2-5; CDR3: ATSRDQGLQETQY
D: TRBD2; V: TRBV5-1; J: TRBJ2-7; CDR3: ASSSGLAGGYEQY
D: .; V: TRBV28; J: TRBJ1-5; CDR3: ASSSYQPQH
D: .; V: TRBV4-1; J: TRBJ1-2; CDR3: ASSQDVLSGYGYT
D: .; V: TRBV27; J: TRBJ2-7; CDR3: ASSRLGLEQY
D: .; V: TRBV28; J: TRBJ1-1; CDR3: ASSLRGNTEAF
D: TRBD1; V: TRBV2; J: TRBJ2-5; CDR3: ASRDRGETQY
D: .; V: TRBV6-5; J: TRBJ2-7; CDR3: ASSSLQGPYEQY
D: TRBD1; V: TRBV5-4; J: TRBJ2-1; CDR3: ASSPTGGTYNEQF
D: .; V: TRBV7-8; J: TRBJ1-3; CDR3: ASSPRGDSGNTIY
D: .; V: TRBV27; J: TRBJ2-1; CDR3: ASSLSHRDRSPYNEQF
D: TRBD1; V: TRBV5-4; J: TRBJ1-6; CDR3: ASSFDRGNSPLH
D: TRBD1; V: TRBV19; J: TRBJ2-1; CDR3: ATGTAIYNEQF
D: .; V: TRBV7-3; J: TRBJ1-4; CDR3: ASSLGANEKLF
D: .; V: TRBV28; J: TRBJ2-7; CDR3: ASSIRDYEQY
D: .; V: TRBV3-1/TRBV3-2; J: TRBJ2-3; CDR3: ASSQVTGLTDTQY
D: TRBD2; V: TRBV28; J: TRBJ2-7; CDR3: ASSWTSFGEQY
D: TRBD2; V: TRBV2; J: TRBJ2-4; CDR3: ASNVDSGGYTKNIQY
D: .; V: TRBV2; J: TRBJ2-6; CDR3: ASSVLGPGANVLT
D: .; V: TRBV29-1; J: TRBJ2-2; CDR3: SVGVSTSTGELF
D: TRBD1; V: TRBV7-9; J: TRBJ2-1; CDR3: ASSAGTGHYNEQF
D: .; V: TRBV25-1; J: TRBJ1-1; CDR3: ASSEAGRTEAF
D: TRBD2; V: TRBV7-9; J: TRBJ2-2; CDR3: ASSLLAGGTGELF
D: TRBD2; V: TRBV5-1; J: TRBJ2-7; CDR3: ASSSVAGGPGEQY
D: TRBD1; V: TRBV7-7; J: TRBJ2-2; CDR3: ASSLLTGRNTGELF
D: .; V: TRBV6-5; J: TRBJ2-1; CDR3: ASTSGPSSYNEQF